Included here is one T cell receptor (beta chain) sequence, with context. Its antigen target is currently unknown. The sample holds no much larger clone one base away, and base qualities are not on file. TCRbeta CDR3 regions were amplified from genomic DNA by means of the immunoSEQ Assay, a bias-controlled multiplex PCR. Per the source publication's procedure: The number of nucleated cells in each sample was estimated from the amplification of reference gene primers within the assay. To quantify the absolute abundance of each unique TCRbeta CDR3 rearrangement, sequence reads were collapsed and filtered. For each sample, productive Simpson clonality was calculated as the square root of Simpson's diversity index over productive rearrangements. In TCRdb, the immuneACCESS table is reduced to in-frame sequences with V and J assigned. These tables do not hold every clone; where another copy was compared, an unresolved V gene accounts for under half, and the others remain unexplained. The V and J calls and clone size are taken from that table; D and trimming were inferred from the DNA. The sample contains about 210,000 clones, 70% to 90% of them found a single time. The top ten clonotypes cover around 8.8% of the sample.

Sequences GTSNPN (CDR1) and SVGIG (CDR2) are obtained from the germline V gene (reference sequence). V and J are trimmed by 5 bases and 0 bases, and the gene matches miss 3 bases of the junction. Spanning cysteine to phenylalanine, the CDR3 consists of 14 amino acids. Only the CDR3 DNA stays, 42 bases, in frame from base 1. This entry comes from a study of blood T cell repertoires in COVID-19 (TCRdb year 2020). In terms of the full investigation: The collaborator samples originated in the United States, Italy and Spain and spanned the acute and convalescent phases of COVID-19. The material from the prospective study consisted of cDNA or gDNA derived from T cells, B-cell-depleted T cells, or PBMCs. Nearly every sample came with metadata listing a de-identified subject ID, COVID-19 status, age in years and sex. Samples were obtained from the ongoing ImmuneRACE study (first 160 participants) and from 1,200 or so subjects provided by 6 global collaborators. Where HLA class I and class II types were available, the types were taken from metadata supplied by the sample provider, not from assay-based typing. Subjects who had been exposed to COVID-19, were actively infected with it, or had recovered from it provided the deeply sampled blood TCRbeta repertoires that made up the dataset. The repertoires were released in a freely available public database intended as a resource for research on the immune response to SARS-CoV-2. Beyond this particular receptor, the publication reports: The quantity of clinical and demographic metadata differed by source and by participant and was supplied without curation.

Participants in the prospective study were enrolled through a virtual design, were aged about 18 to 89 years, and lived in about two dozen United States geographic areas. In the prospective study, cohorts were assigned on the basis of participant-reported clinical history obtained from a screening survey and a study questionnaire. Recovered participants in ImmuneRACE Cohort 3 were defined by two consecutive negative NP/OP PCR tests, clearance by a healthcare professional, or resolution of symptoms. Mobile phlebotomists in the prospective study collected whole blood, serum and a nasopharyngeal or oropharyngeal swab from every participant. Over an approximately two-month period, participants in the prospective study had the option of providing additional blood draws and questionnaires. Blood samples from the prospective study were shipped frozen or at room temperature prior to DNA extraction.

The sample was PBMCs or T cells enriched from blood (not recorded which). The sequence derives from a man in his forties or fifties who had recovered from COVID-19. The V and J genes are TRBV30 and TRBJ2-1; 8 of the junction bases match TRBD1. Read as DNA, the sequence is TGTGCCTGGGGGACAGGCAGCTCCTACAATGAGCAGTTCTTC. Translation gives CAWGTGSSYNEQFF. Reference TRBV30 and TRBJ2-1 proteins supply the regions before and after the CDR3; the full variable domain is: SQTIHQWPATLVQPVGSPLSLECTVEGTSNPNLYWYRQAAGRGLQLLFYSVGIGQISSEVPQNLSASRPQDRQFILSSKKLLLSDSGFYLCAWGTGSSYNEQFFGPGTRLTVL.